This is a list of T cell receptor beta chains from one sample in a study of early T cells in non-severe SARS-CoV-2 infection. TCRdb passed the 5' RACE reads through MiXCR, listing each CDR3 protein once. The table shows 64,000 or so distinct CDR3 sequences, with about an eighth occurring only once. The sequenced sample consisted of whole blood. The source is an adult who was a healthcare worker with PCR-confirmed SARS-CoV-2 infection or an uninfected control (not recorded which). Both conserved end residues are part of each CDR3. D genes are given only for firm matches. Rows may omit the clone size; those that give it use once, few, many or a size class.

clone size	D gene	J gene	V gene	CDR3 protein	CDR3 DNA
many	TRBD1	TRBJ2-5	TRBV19	CASSKGQTIQETQYF	TGTGCCAGTAGTAAGGGACAGACCATCCAAGAGACCCAGTACTTC
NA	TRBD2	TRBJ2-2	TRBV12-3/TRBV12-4	CASSLAGTSLAGELFF	TGTGCCAGCAGTTTGGCCGGGACTAGCTTGGCCGGGGAGCTGTTTTTT
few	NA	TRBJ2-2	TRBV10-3	CAIYDGAGELFF	TGTGCCATCTATGACGGTGCCGGGGAGCTGTTTTTT
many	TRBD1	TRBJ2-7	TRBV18	CASSPPGQGLYEQYF	TGTGCCAGCTCACCACCGGGACAGGGGCTTTACGAGCAGTACTTC
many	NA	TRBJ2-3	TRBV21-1	CASSKRIRGTDTQYF	TGTGCCAGCAGCAAGCGAATCAGGGGCACAGATACGCAGTATTTT
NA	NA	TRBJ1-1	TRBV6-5	CAAQGNTEAFF	TGTGCCGCCCAGGGGAACACTGAAGCTTTCTTT
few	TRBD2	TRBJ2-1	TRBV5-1	CASNPSGGSYNEQFF	TGCGCCAGCAATCCTAGCGGGGGTTCCTACAATGAGCAGTTCTTC
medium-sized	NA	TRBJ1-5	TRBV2	CASSELGGNSNQPQHF	TGTGCCAGCAGTGAACTTGGCGGGAATAGCAATCAGCCCCAGCATTTT
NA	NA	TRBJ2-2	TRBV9	CASSILLTGELFF	TGTGCCAGCAGCATCCTCCTCACCGGGGAGCTGTTTTTT
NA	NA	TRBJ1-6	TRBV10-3	CAISGGDRPLHF	TGTGCCATCAGTGGAGGTGATAGACCCCTCCACTTT
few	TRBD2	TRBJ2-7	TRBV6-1	CASGVSGGAYEQYF	TGTGCCAGCGGGGTTAGCGGGGGGGCCTACGAGCAGTACTTC
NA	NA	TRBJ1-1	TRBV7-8	CASSLRERAEAFF	TGTGCCAGCAGCTTAAGAGAGAGAGCTGAAGCTTTCTTT
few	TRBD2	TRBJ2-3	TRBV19	CASSEGLAGTDTQYF	TGTGCCAGTAGTGAGGGACTAGCGGGGACAGATACGCAGTATTTT
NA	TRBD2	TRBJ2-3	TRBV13	CASSPGGAGGADTQYF	TGTGCCAGCAGCCCGGGGGGAGCGGGGGGCGCAGATACGCAGTATTTT
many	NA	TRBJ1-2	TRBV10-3	CAIQLNYGYTF	TGTGCCATCCAACTTAACTATGGCTACACCTTC
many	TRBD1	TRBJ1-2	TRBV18	CASSPGETGVYGYTF	TGTGCCAGCTCACCAGGAGAGACAGGGGTATATGGCTACACCTTC
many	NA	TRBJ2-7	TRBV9	CASSAAPHSGSYEQYF	TGTGCCAGCAGCGCTGCACCCCACTCGGGATCCTACGAGCAGTACTTC
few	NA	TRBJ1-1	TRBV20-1	CSASFGHRGTEAFF	TGCAGTGCTAGTTTTGGTCACCGAGGCACTGAAGCTTTCTTT
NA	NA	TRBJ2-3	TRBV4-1	CASSQGTASEWLTQYF	TGCGCCAGCAGCCAAGGCACGGCCTCCGAATGGCTTACGCAGTATTTT
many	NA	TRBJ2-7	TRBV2	CASSKGYEQYF	TGTGCCAGCTCGAAGGGCTACGAGCAGTACTTC
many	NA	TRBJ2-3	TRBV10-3	CAISESGRGRTDTQYF	TGTGCCATCAGTGAGTCCGGGAGGGGGCGCACAGATACGCAGTATTTT
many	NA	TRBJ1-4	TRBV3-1	CASSPSAVGREKLFF	TGTGCCAGCAGCCCCTCCGCTGTCGGTCGGGAAAAACTGTTTTTT
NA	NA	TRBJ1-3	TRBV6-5	CASSPFVGEEGNTIYF	TGTGCCAGCAGTCCTTTCGTCGGAGAAGAAGGAAACACCATATATTTT
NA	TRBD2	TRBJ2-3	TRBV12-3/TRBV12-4	CASSTPNAGGPWTDTQYF	TGTGCCAGTAGTACACCTAACGCGGGGGGGCCTTGGACAGATACGCAGTATTTT
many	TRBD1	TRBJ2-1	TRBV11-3	CASSHRDREVNEQFF	TGTGCCAGCAGCCACAGGGACAGGGAAGTCAATGAGCAGTTCTTC
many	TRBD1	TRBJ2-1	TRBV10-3	CAISEGQVNNEQFF	TGTGCCATCAGTGAGGGACAGGTCAACAATGAGCAGTTCTTC
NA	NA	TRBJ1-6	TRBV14	CASSQDMGSYNSPLHF	TGTGCCAGCAGCCAAGATATGGGCTCCTATAATTCACCCCTCCACTTT
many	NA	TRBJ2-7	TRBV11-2	CASSFSSGKGYEQYF	TGTGCCAGCAGCTTTTCTTCGGGGAAAGGCTACGAGCAGTACTTC
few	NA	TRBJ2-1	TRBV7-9	CASSLDPTSNEQFF	TGTGCCAGCAGCTTAGACCCAACGAGCAATGAGCAGTTCTTC
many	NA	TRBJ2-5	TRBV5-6	CASSQLSLNSGETQYF	TGTGCCAGCAGCCAACTAAGCCTCAATTCGGGAGAGACCCAGTACTTC
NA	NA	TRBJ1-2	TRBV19	CASTGRNGYTF	TGTGCCAGTACCGGACGGAATGGCTACACCTTC
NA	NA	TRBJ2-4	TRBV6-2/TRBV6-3	CASSGDSNIQYF	TGTGCCAGCAGCGGGGATTCAAACATTCAGTACTTC
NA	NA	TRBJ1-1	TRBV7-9	CASSNEVRPMGAEAFF	TGTGCCAGCAGCAACGAGGTTCGACCCATGGGGGCCGAAGCTTTCTTT
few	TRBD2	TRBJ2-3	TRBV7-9	CASSFASGTSGGADTQYF	TGTGCCAGCAGCTTCGCCTCCGGGACTAGCGGGGGGGCAGATACGCAGTATTTT
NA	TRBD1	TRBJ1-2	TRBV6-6	CASSYSPGGEDYGYTF	TGTGCCAGCAGTTACTCTCCAGGGGGGGAGGACTATGGCTACACCTTC
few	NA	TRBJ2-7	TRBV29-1	CSVRDGSYEQYF	TGCAGCGTAAGAGACGGATCCTACGAGCAGTACTTC
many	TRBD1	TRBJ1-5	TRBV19	CASSTGTGNQPQHF	TGTGCCAGTAGTACCGGGACAGGGAATCAGCCCCAGCATTTT
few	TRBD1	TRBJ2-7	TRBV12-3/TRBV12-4	CASRPRTGSYEQYF	TGTGCCAGCAGACCCAGGACAGGATCCTACGAGCAGTACTTC
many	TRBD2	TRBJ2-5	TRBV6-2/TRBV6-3	CASSSGARVETQYF	TGTGCCAGCAGTAGCGGGGCCCGGGTGGAGACCCAGTACTTC
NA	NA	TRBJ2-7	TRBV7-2	CASSAEGRGVEQYF	TGTGCCAGCAGCGCCGAGGGAAGGGGTGTCGAGCAGTACTTC
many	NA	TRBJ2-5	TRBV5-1	CASSLGSQETQYF	TGCGCCAGCAGCTTGGGATCCCAAGAGACCCAGTACTTC
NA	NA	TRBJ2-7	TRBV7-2	CASNTNWDYEQYF	TGTGCCAGCAACACAAACTGGGACTACGAGCAGTACTTC
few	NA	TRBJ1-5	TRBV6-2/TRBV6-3	CASSSRGQPQHF	TGTGCCAGCAGTTCCAGGGGTCAGCCCCAGCATTTT
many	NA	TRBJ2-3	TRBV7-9	CASRDITDTQYF	TGTGCCAGCAGGGACATCACAGATACGCAGTATTTT
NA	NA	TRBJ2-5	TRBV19	CASGSRRGETQYF	TGTGCCAGCGGTAGCCGCAGGGGTGAGACCCAGTACTTC
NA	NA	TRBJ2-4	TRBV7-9	CASSLVEGGIQYF	TGTGCCAGCAGCTTAGTGGAAGGTGGGATTCAGTACTTC
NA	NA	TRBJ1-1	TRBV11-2	CASSFLQGNTEAFF	TGTGCCAGCAGCTTCCTCCAGGGAAACACTGAAGCTTTCTTT
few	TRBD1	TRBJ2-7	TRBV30	CAWGTGNDYEQYF	TGTGCCTGGGGGACAGGGAATGACTACGAGCAGTACTTC
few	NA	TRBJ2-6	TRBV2	CAGQTAGANVLTF	TGTGCCGGTCAAACAGCTGGGGCCAACGTCCTGACTTTC
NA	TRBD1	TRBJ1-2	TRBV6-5	CASSTHRGRDYGYTF	TGTGCCAGCAGTACCCACAGGGGGCGCGACTATGGCTACACCTTC